Listed below are T cell receptor beta chains from one sample, sequenced in a study of cytotoxic CD8 clonotypes in ibrutinib-treated CLL. Libraries were prepared by immunoSEQ multiplex PCR; TCRdb keeps only in-frame clonotypes and omits some of them. The sample includes about 160,000 clones, about four fifths of them seen just once. The specimen comprised PBMCs, sampled after 24 months of ibrutinib treatment. These receptors were collected from a human donor with chronic lymphocytic leukemia. Both conserved end residues are part of each CDR3. The D gene is left open where the match is weak.

cdr3_aa: CSVEQAGGLAGQYF
d_call: TRBD2
cdr3_length: 14
j_call: TRBJ2-3
v_call: TRBV29-1

cdr3_aa: CASSTGEGRNEQYF
d_call: -
cdr3_length: 14
j_call: TRBJ2-7
v_call: TRBV5-1

cdr3_aa: CASSLNNEQFF
d_call: -
cdr3_length: 11
j_call: TRBJ2-1
v_call: TRBV9

cdr3_aa: CASSSPPGNYEQYF
d_call: -
cdr3_length: 14
j_call: TRBJ2-7
v_call: TRBV7-9

cdr3_aa: CASIGTGGSGELFF
d_call: TRBD1
cdr3_length: 14
j_call: TRBJ2-2
v_call: TRBV19

cdr3_aa: CASSFLPGNEQFF
d_call: -
cdr3_length: 13
j_call: TRBJ2-1
v_call: TRBV7-8

cdr3_aa: CATSDRVNEKLFF
d_call: TRBD1
cdr3_length: 13
j_call: TRBJ1-4
v_call: TRBV10-3

cdr3_aa: CSVGAGANEQYF
d_call: -
cdr3_length: 12
j_call: TRBJ2-7
v_call: TRBV29-1

cdr3_aa: CASSVGGRTTEAFF
d_call: -
cdr3_length: 14
j_call: TRBJ1-1
v_call: TRBV9

cdr3_aa: CASSYRHRGSGGNTIYF
d_call: TRBD1
cdr3_length: 17
j_call: TRBJ1-3
v_call: TRBV4-2

cdr3_aa: CATSRDNAREQYF
d_call: -
cdr3_length: 13
j_call: TRBJ2-7
v_call: TRBV15

cdr3_aa: CASNGGGGTDTQYF
d_call: -
cdr3_length: 14
j_call: TRBJ2-3
v_call: TRBV2

cdr3_aa: CASSVAWSNEKLFF
d_call: -
cdr3_length: 14
j_call: TRBJ1-4
v_call: TRBV19

cdr3_aa: CASRTDGAGHQPQHF
d_call: -
cdr3_length: 15
j_call: TRBJ1-5
v_call: TRBV27

cdr3_aa: CASFDRSNEKLFF
d_call: -
cdr3_length: 13
j_call: TRBJ1-4
v_call: TRBV28

cdr3_aa: CAWSVHSTDTQYF
d_call: -
cdr3_length: 13
j_call: TRBJ2-3
v_call: TRBV30

cdr3_aa: CASSPLTSGQGTDTQYF
d_call: TRBD2
cdr3_length: 17
j_call: TRBJ2-3
v_call: TRBV28

cdr3_aa: CASRKAGQGSSYNEQFF
d_call: TRBD1
cdr3_length: 17
j_call: TRBJ2-1
v_call: TRBV19

cdr3_aa: CAWSQGPYGYTF
d_call: -
cdr3_length: 12
j_call: TRBJ1-2
v_call: TRBV30

cdr3_aa: CASSYSGQTSAEAFF
d_call: -
cdr3_length: 15
j_call: TRBJ1-1
v_call: TRBV6-6

cdr3_aa: CASSLGLAGGVTYNEQFF
d_call: TRBD2
cdr3_length: 18
j_call: TRBJ2-1
v_call: TRBV11-1

cdr3_aa: CASSGPQGARASLAKNIQYF
d_call: TRBD1
cdr3_length: 20
j_call: TRBJ2-4
v_call: TRBV9

cdr3_aa: CASSGTQYTGELFF
d_call: -
cdr3_length: 14
j_call: TRBJ2-2
v_call: TRBV7-6

cdr3_aa: CASSPPSGQGNTGELFF
d_call: TRBD1
cdr3_length: 17
j_call: TRBJ2-2
v_call: TRBV5-4

cdr3_aa: CASTPGTASTDTQYF
d_call: -
cdr3_length: 15
j_call: TRBJ2-3
v_call: TRBV2

cdr3_aa: CASRRRRAGGYEQYF
d_call: TRBD1
cdr3_length: 15
j_call: TRBJ2-7
v_call: TRBV7-3

cdr3_aa: CASTVQGALGTEAFF
d_call: TRBD1
cdr3_length: 15
j_call: TRBJ1-1
v_call: TRBV5-1

cdr3_aa: CASNTGRGPYNEQFF
d_call: -
cdr3_length: 15
j_call: TRBJ2-1
v_call: TRBV19

cdr3_aa: CASSLQGSVYEQYF
d_call: -
cdr3_length: 14
j_call: TRBJ2-7
v_call: TRBV11-1

cdr3_aa: CASSDLLGAVNTIYF
d_call: -
cdr3_length: 15
j_call: TRBJ1-3
v_call: TRBV6-1

cdr3_aa: CASSTTSGEGGEQFF
d_call: TRBD2
cdr3_length: 15
j_call: TRBJ2-1
v_call: TRBV5-1

cdr3_aa: CASSYSKLTDTQYF
d_call: -
cdr3_length: 14
j_call: TRBJ2-3
v_call: TRBV6-5

cdr3_aa: CASSLEGDRGQPQHF
d_call: TRBD1
cdr3_length: 15
j_call: TRBJ1-5
v_call: TRBV5-1

cdr3_aa: CASRPGQVGYGYTF
d_call: TRBD1
cdr3_length: 14
j_call: TRBJ1-2
v_call: TRBV2

cdr3_aa: CASSGGNTEAFF
d_call: -
cdr3_length: 12
j_call: TRBJ1-1
v_call: TRBV9

cdr3_aa: CSAVEYEQFF
d_call: -
cdr3_length: 10
j_call: TRBJ2-1
v_call: TRBV20-1

cdr3_aa: CASSLEGEAGGPENEQFF
d_call: -
cdr3_length: 18
j_call: TRBJ2-1
v_call: TRBV21-1

cdr3_aa: CASSPTIAGDSYEQYF
d_call: TRBD2
cdr3_length: 16
j_call: TRBJ2-7
v_call: TRBV18

cdr3_aa: CATSRGVGGELFF
d_call: -
cdr3_length: 13
j_call: TRBJ2-2
v_call: TRBV15

cdr3_aa: CASSVGGGGFGELFF
d_call: -
cdr3_length: 15
j_call: TRBJ2-2
v_call: TRBV9

cdr3_aa: CASDQGGPLSGNTIYF
d_call: TRBD1
cdr3_length: 16
j_call: TRBJ1-3
v_call: TRBV18

cdr3_aa: CAWTLDRGRINYGYTF
d_call: TRBD1
cdr3_length: 16
j_call: TRBJ1-2
v_call: TRBV30

cdr3_aa: CASSLGQGAYGYTF
d_call: TRBD1
cdr3_length: 14
j_call: TRBJ1-2
v_call: TRBV5-6